The clone carrying this TCR beta chain was recorded only once. This sample is part of a study of blood T cell repertoires in COVID-19. As for the study in general: Italy, Spain and the United States were the sources of the convalescent and acute COVID-19 samples. Sample material is recorded as cDNA or gDNA derived from T cells, B-cell-depleted T cells, or PBMCs.

Recovery among Cohort 3 donors was established by two negative PCRs, clearance, or symptom resolution. The CDR3 has 16 amino acids. The V gene's germline CDR1 is SGHDN and CDR2 FVKESK. V gave up 2 bases and J gave up 2 bases, with 13 bases separating them. In the original analysis: The authors estimated nucleated cell counts from reference gene primer amplification. The method was immunoSEQ multiplex PCR; TCRdb's version includes in-frame clones alone and lacks a portion of them. V, J and clone size derive from that table, while D and trimming were established from the DNA sequence. The profile shows nearly 400,000 clones, about 90% of them singletons.

The sample taken for sequencing was PBMCs or T cells enriched from blood (not recorded which). V and J are TRBV14 and TRBJ1-3; D perhaps matches TRBD1 (6 bases). This clonotype was sampled from a woman aged 30 to 39 who had recovered from COVID-19. The chain's CDR3 is CASSQIQQGTGNTIYF. The CDR3 DNA sequence: TGTGCCAGCAGCCAAATCCAACAGGGCACTGGAAACACCATATATTTT.